A selection of T cell receptor beta chains follows, all from one sample in a study of vaccination effects on CD4 cells after COVID-19. The repertoire was sequenced with immunoSEQ multiplex PCR; TCRdb's copy has only in-frame clones and lacks some. The sample lists more than 35,000 clones; roughly 75% were seen once. Their antigens are not known. This material consisted of CD4+ T cells from PBMCs cultured with a peptide pool, taken before COVID-19 vaccination. The receptor source for this set is a human donor who had a prior SARS-CoV-2 infection. CDR3s include the opening cysteine and the closing phenylalanine or tryptophan. The order of the fields is CDR3 DNA, CDR3 protein, J gene, clone size, V gene, D gene. D genes are given only for firm matches. Size values are once, few and many counts, or a class for expanded clones, and some rows have none.

DNA: TGTGCCGGCCAGAGCTCCTACAATGAGCAGTTCTTC
CDR3: CAGQSSYNEQFF
J: TRBJ2-1
size: few
V: TRBV7-9
D: NA

DNA: TGCGCCAGCAGCCAACAACCGGGGGCCTCTGGGGCCAACGTCCTGACTTTC
CDR3: CASSQQPGASGANVLTF
J: TRBJ2-6
size: once
V: TRBV4-3
D: NA

DNA: TGCGCCAGCCGGGGGGCTTCCTACGAGCAGTACTTC
CDR3: CASRGASYEQYF
J: TRBJ2-7
size: NA
V: TRBV23-1
D: NA

DNA: TGTGCCAGCAGTCCTGGGGGGGCGTGGAACACTGAAGCTTTCTTT
CDR3: CASSPGGAWNTEAFF
J: TRBJ1-1
size: NA
V: TRBV11-3
D: NA

DNA: TGTGCCTGGGGACAGACAGATACGCAGTATTTT
CDR3: CAWGQTDTQYF
J: TRBJ2-3
size: few
V: TRBV30
D: NA

DNA: TGTGCCAGCACTTCTTATAGCAATCAGCCCCAGCATTTT
CDR3: CASTSYSNQPQHF
J: TRBJ1-5
size: NA
V: TRBV12-3/TRBV12-4
D: NA

DNA: TGTGCCAGCAGCCTCGACGTGAACACTGAAGCTTTCTTT
CDR3: CASSLDVNTEAFF
J: TRBJ1-1
size: NA
V: TRBV5-5
D: NA

DNA: TGTGCCAGCAGCTCCACAGCCGGGAACACTGAAGCTTTCTTT
CDR3: CASSSTAGNTEAFF
J: TRBJ1-1
size: NA
V: TRBV7-3
D: NA

DNA: TGTGCCAGCAGTTCAGGGAGATCCCCTCCTGGGGCCAACGTCCTGACTTTC
CDR3: CASSSGRSPPGANVLTF
J: TRBJ2-6
size: NA
V: TRBV7-2
D: NA

DNA: TGCAGCGTAGGGACAGGGTACCCTTCTTATGGCTACACCTTC
CDR3: CSVGTGYPSYGYTF
J: TRBJ1-2
size: medium-sized
V: TRBV29-1
D: TRBD1

DNA: TGTGCCAGCAGTCTTGGACTAGCGGGAGGCCGCCAAGAGACCCAGTACTTC
CDR3: CASSLGLAGGRQETQYF
J: TRBJ2-5
size: once
V: TRBV6-6
D: TRBD2